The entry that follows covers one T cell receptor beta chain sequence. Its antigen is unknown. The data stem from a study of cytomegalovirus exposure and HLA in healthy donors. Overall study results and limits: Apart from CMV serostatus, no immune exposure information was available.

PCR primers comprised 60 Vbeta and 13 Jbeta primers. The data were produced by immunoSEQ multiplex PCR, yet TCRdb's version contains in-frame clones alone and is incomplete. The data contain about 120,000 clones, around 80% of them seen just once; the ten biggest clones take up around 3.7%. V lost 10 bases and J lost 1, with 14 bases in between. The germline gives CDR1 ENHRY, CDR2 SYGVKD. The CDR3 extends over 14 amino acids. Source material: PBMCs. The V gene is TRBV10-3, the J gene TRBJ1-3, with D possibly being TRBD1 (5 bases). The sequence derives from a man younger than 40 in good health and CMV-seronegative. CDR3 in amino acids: CATALDKSGNTIYF. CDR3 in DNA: TGTGCCACAGCATTGGACAAGTCTGGAAACACCATATATTTT.